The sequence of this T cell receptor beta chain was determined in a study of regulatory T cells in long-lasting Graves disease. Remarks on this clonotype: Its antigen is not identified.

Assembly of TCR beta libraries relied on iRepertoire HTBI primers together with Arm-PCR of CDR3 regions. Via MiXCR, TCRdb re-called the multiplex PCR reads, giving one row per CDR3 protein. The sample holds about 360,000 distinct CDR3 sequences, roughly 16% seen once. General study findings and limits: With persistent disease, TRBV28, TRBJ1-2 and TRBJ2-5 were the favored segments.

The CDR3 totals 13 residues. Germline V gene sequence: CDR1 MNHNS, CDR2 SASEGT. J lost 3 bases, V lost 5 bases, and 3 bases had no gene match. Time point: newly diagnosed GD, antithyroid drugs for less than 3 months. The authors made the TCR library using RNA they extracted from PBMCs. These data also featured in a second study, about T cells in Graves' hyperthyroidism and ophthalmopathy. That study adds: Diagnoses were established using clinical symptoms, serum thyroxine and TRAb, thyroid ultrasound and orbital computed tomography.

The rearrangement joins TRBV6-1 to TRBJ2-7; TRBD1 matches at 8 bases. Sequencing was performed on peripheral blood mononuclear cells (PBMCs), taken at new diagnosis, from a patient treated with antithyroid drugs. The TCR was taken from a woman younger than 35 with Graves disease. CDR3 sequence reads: CASSNGQGYEQYF. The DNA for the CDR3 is TGTGCCAGCAGTAATGGACAGGGCTACGAGCAGTACTTC.